The 13 T cell receptor beta chains listed next were all sequenced from one sample in a study of blood T cell repertoires in COVID-19. Assay used: immunoSEQ multiplex PCR; TCRdb lists only in-frame clones, some missing. The table lists 120,000 to 150,000 clones, about 90% of them singletons, with 2.3% in the top ten. Source material: peripheral blood. These receptors all come from a human donor in a cohort sampled during active COVID-19.

This clone has only a few counts. CDR3 residues: CASSPGQGDSYEQYF. In nucleotides, the CDR3 is TGTGCCAGCAGCCCAGGACAGGGGGACTCCTACGAGCAGTACTTC. The gene calls are TRBV7-2 and TRBJ2-7; TRBD1 matches 10 bases. Germline CDR1 reads SGHTA; CDR2 reads FQGNSA. V gave up 5 bases and J gave up 0 bases; unmatched junction bases: 4. CDR3 length: 15 amino acids.

This rearrangement joins TRBV19 to TRBJ1-5, with TRBD1 matching over 8 bases. J was trimmed by 6 bases and V by 5 bases; bases with no gene match: 6. The V gene's germline CDR1 is LNHDA and CDR2 SQIVND (reference sequence). This CDR3 is 14 amino acids long. CDR3 bases: TGTGCCAGTAGTTCCTCGGACAGGGCTCAGCCCCAGCATTTT. Its translation: CASSSSDRAQPQHF. The full variable domain, with the rest looked up from reference TRBV19 and TRBJ1-5, is DGGITQSPKYLFRKEGQNVTLSCEQNLNHDAMYWYRQDPGQGLRLIYYSQIVNDFQKGDIAEGYSVSREKKESFPLTVTSAQKNPTAFYLCASSSSDRAQPQHFGDGTRLSIL.

The chain recombines TRBV9 with TRBJ2-2, with 11 nucleotides matching TRBD1. This CDR3 is 18 amino acids long. V lost 3 bases and J lost 3; bases outside the gene matches: 10. Germline V gene lookup returns CDR1 SGDLS and CDR2 YYNGEE. The CDR3 here is CASSAGTGGGTDTGELFF. CDR3 nucleotide sequence: TGTGCCAGCAGCGCAGGGACAGGGGGAGGGACGGACACCGGGGAGCTGTTTTTT.

The chain carries TRBV27 and TRBJ1-1; D uncertain. Germline-derived CDR1 and CDR2 are MNHEY and SMNVEV (reference sequence). The CDR3 covers 14 residues. Between the trimmed V and J ends, which lost 2 bases and 2 bases, there was a span of 9 bases. CDR3 in amino acids: CASSLAQTNTEAFF. The CDR3 bases are TGTGCCAGCAGTTTAGCACAGACAAACACTGAAGCTTTCTTT.

V and J are TRBV19 and TRBJ1-2, with 8 bases matching TRBD1. The CDR3 sequence is 15 residues long. CDR1 and CDR2 (germline): LNHDA, SQIVND (reference sequence). Unmatched junction bases numbered 13, after V lost 6 bases and J lost 7 bases. This chain's CDR3 is CASRPLPQGVSGYTF. CDR3 nucleotides: TGTGCCAGTAGGCCCTTGCCACAGGGGGTAAGTGGCTACACCTTC.

CDR3: CASSHRGYGYTF. In DNA form, the CDR3 reads TGTGCCAGCAGCCACAGGGGCTATGGCTACACCTTC. J is TRBJ1-2 and V is TRBV12-3 or TRBV12-4; 7 bases fit TRBD1. V shed 6 bases and J 4 bases; nucleotides not matched to a gene: 2. The CDR3 length is 12 residues.

This chain connects TRBV30 to TRBJ2-7; 8 bases map to TRBD1. CDR1 GTSNPN and CDR2 SVGIG come from the germline V gene (reference sequence). V lost 1 base to trimming and J lost 7 bases; unmatched junction nucleotides: 3. The CDR3 is made up of 12 amino acids. CDR3 residues: CAWSATGAEQYF. DNA for the CDR3: TGTGCCTGGAGTGCGACAGGGGCAGAGCAGTACTTC.

V usage is TRBV7-2 and J usage is TRBJ2-7, with D tentatively TRBD2 (6 bases). Germline V gene sequence: CDR1 SGHTA, CDR2 FQGNSA. With 5 bases removed from V and 1 base from J, the gap between germline ends came to 9 bases. The CDR3 has 13 amino acids. This CDR3 reads CASSRDFSYEQYF. Here the CDR3 DNA reads TGTGCCAGCAGCCGGGACTTTTCCTACGAGCAGTACTTC.

This clone turned up a few times. This chain joins TRBV4-3 and TRBJ2-7; the match to TRBD2 covers 8 bases. The CDR3 covers 17 residues. V lost 0 bases, J lost 0 bases, and 7 bases stayed unmatched. CDR1 is LGHNA, CDR2 YSLEER, per germline. For the CDR3, the DNA is TGCGCCAGCAGCCAAGATCCGGGGGGGGCGAGCTCCTACGAGCAGTACTTC. Its protein is CASSQDPGGASSYEQYF.

This clone was recorded only once. This chain uses TRBV6-6 with TRBJ1-3; 8 positions match TRBD1. Unmatched junction bases numbered 2, after V lost 0 bases and J lost 4 bases. This CDR3 is 15 amino acids long. Germline V gives CDR1 MNHNY, CDR2 SVGAGI (reference sequence). DNA for the CDR3: TGTGCCAGCAGTTACTCGACAGGGGTCGGAAACACCATATATTTT. It translates to CASSYSTGVGNTIYF.

V gene TRBV6-5 combines with J gene TRBJ1-6, with TRBD1 matching over 9 bases. CDR1 and CDR2 from the germline V gene are MNHEY and SVGAGI. This CDR3 has 15 amino acids. J lost 7 bases, V lost 7 bases, and 8 bases had no gene match. CDR3 sequence: CASTRIGTGNSPLHF. The DNA for the CDR3 is TGTGCCAGCACCCGCATCGGGACAGGGAATTCACCCCTCCACTTT.

This sequence joins TRBV7-8 and TRBJ2-7, with 9 bases fitting TRBD1. Germline-derived CDR1 and CDR2 are SGHVS and FQNEAQ. This CDR3 has 13 amino acids. Trimming took 3 bases from V and 12 from J; bases not matched to a gene: 9. This CDR3 is CASSLEGTGRWYF. Here the CDR3 DNA reads TGTGCCAGCAGCTTGGAGGGGACAGGGAGGTGGTACTTC.

Only one count was recorded for this clone. The V call is TRBV29-1, the J call TRBJ1-2; 8 bases are shared with TRBD1. Germline CDR1 SQVTM, CDR2 ANQGSEA. The CDR3 has 14 amino acids. V shed 7 bases, J shed 14 bases, and the junction held 21 bases outside the gene matches. CDR3 sequence reads: CSALSGTGLLEVTF. DNA of the CDR3: TGCAGCGCCCTTTCCGGGACAGGCCTCTTGGAAGTGACCTTC.